This TCR beta chain was observed in a study of blood T cell repertoires in COVID-19 (TCRdb year 2020). General notes on the study: Samples covering the acute and convalescent phases of COVID-19 were provided by collaborators in the United States, Italy and Spain. Subjects who had been exposed to COVID-19, were actively infected with it, or had recovered from it provided the deeply sampled blood TCRbeta repertoires that made up the dataset. Where HLA class I and class II types were available, the types were taken from metadata supplied by the sample provider, not from assay-based typing. Samples came from the ongoing ImmuneRACE study (first 160 participants) plus 1,254 subjects from 6 global collaborators. The sample metadata nearly always contained a de-identified subject ID, COVID-19 status, age in years and sex. The repertoires were released in a freely available public database meant as a resource for research on the immune response to SARS-CoV-2. The prospective study material was composed of cDNA or gDNA derived from T cells, B-cell-depleted T cells, or PBMCs.

TCRbeta CDR3 regions were amplified from genomic DNA by means of the immunoSEQ Assay, a bias-controlled multiplex PCR. In the source study's methods: Nucleated cell counts per sample were estimated from amplification of reference gene primers within the assay. To quantify the absolute abundance of each unique TCRbeta CDR3 rearrangement, sequence reads were collapsed and filtered. Productive Simpson clonality was computed per sample as the square root of Simpson's diversity index over productive rearrangements. TCRdb provides this immuneACCESS table in a form limited to in-frame rearrangements. Some clones are lacking; in checked studies, under half of them reflect an unresolved V gene, and why the rest are absent is not known. The V and J calls and clone size were taken over from that table, and D and trimming were inferred from the DNA. The sample data list 390,000 or so clones, and 89% of these were observed just once. The ten largest clones add up to around 3% of the sample.

Looking up the germline V gene yields CDR1 MGHDK and CDR2 SYGVNS. At the junction V is shortened by 4 bases and J by 3 bases; bases outside the gene matches: 13. The CDR3, from cysteine to phenylalanine, totals 18 residues. Only the CDR3 DNA is retained, 54 bases long and in frame from the first base. A note on this clone: Its recognized antigen is unknown. No base quality values were provided; no much bigger clone lies one nucleotide off.

Here is what the overall study found, with its caveats: The amount of clinical and demographic metadata varied by source and participant and was provided uncurated.

In Seattle, one collaborating source enrolled patients while the infection was active and tracked those patients longitudinally over the course of disease. The collaborating institutions used their own protocols to collect whole blood in K2EDTA tubes. For TCRbeta analysis, collaborator samples were shipped as frozen whole blood, as isolated PBMCs, or as DNA extracted from either sample type. Sequenced material: peripheral blood. The sequence was obtained from a woman in her thirties with COVID-19, enrolled during active disease. The chain is made from TRBV25-1 and TRBJ2-1; 9 central nucleotides agree with TRBD2. The base sequence is TGTGCCAGCAGTGGGCCAGGGGGTAGCGGGAGATTCTACAATGAGCAGTTCTTC. Translated, it gives CASSGPGGSGRFYNEQFF.